This is a list of T cell receptor beta chains from one sample in a study of cytomegalovirus exposure and HLA in healthy donors. Here immunoSEQ multiplex PCR was the method, and the copy in TCRdb shows in-frame clones only, minus some. The repertoire holds over 150,000 clones, with roughly 77% as singletons. Material for sequencing was PBMCs. The receptors originated from a woman in her thirties or forties in good health and CMV-seropositive. The CDR3 runs from the conserved cysteine through the conserved F or W. The order of the fields is D gene, clone size, J gene, V gene, CDR3 DNA, CDR3 protein. A D gene is named only where the DNA matches it firmly. Clone size is shown for a subset of rows, as once, few, many or a class of expanded clone.

D: NA; size: NA; J: TRBJ1-3; V: TRBV7-2; DNA: TGTGCCAGCCGGGTGTTGTCTGGAAACACCATATATTTT; CDR3: CASRVLSGNTIYF
D: NA; size: NA; J: TRBJ2-5; V: TRBV5-1; DNA: TGCGCCAGCAGCGCAAACGTCGGGGTTTCAGAGACCCAGTACTTC; CDR3: CASSANVGVSETQYF
D: NA; size: NA; J: TRBJ2-3; V: TRBV5-6; DNA: TGTGCCAGCAGCTTGGTCCAGGGGGGCCTCTCTAGCACAGATACGCAGTATTTT; CDR3: CASSLVQGGLSSTDTQYF
D: NA; size: NA; J: TRBJ1-5; V: TRBV28; DNA: TGTGCCAGCAGTTTAGTCGGAGGTTATAGCAATCAGCCCCAGCATTTT; CDR3: CASSLVGGYSNQPQHF
D: NA; size: NA; J: TRBJ2-7; V: TRBV27; DNA: TGTGCCAGCAGTTTGTCAGGGTCCTACGAGCAGTACTTC; CDR3: CASSLSGSYEQYF
D: TRBD1; size: NA; J: TRBJ2-5; V: TRBV7-8; DNA: TGTGCCAGCAGCCGGACAGGGTGGGAGGAGAAGACCCAGTACTTC; CDR3: CASSRTGWEEKTQYF
D: NA; size: NA; J: TRBJ2-3; V: TRBV7-9; DNA: TGTGCCAGCAGCTTAGTAACCGGGGGAGATACGCAGTATTTT; CDR3: CASSLVTGGDTQYF
D: NA; size: NA; J: TRBJ2-1; V: TRBV23-1; DNA: TGCGCCAGCAGTCAATCGGGGGACATGCAGGAGAAATCTACCTACAATGAGCAGTTCTTC; CDR3: CASSQSGDMQEKSTYNEQFF
D: TRBD2; size: NA; J: TRBJ2-3; V: TRBV29-1; DNA: TGCAGCGCCCCCCCGCTAGCGGGGGGCACAGATACGCAGTATTTT; CDR3: CSAPPLAGGTDTQYF
D: NA; size: NA; J: TRBJ1-1; V: TRBV6-6; DNA: TGTGCCAGCAGTTACTCGAGGGCAGGCACTGAAGCTTTCTTT; CDR3: CASSYSRAGTEAFF
D: NA; size: NA; J: TRBJ2-3; V: TRBV4-1; DNA: TGCGCCAGCAGCCACACCGCTAGCATCAGCACAGATACGCAGTATTTT; CDR3: CASSHTASISTDTQYF
D: NA; size: few; J: TRBJ1-6; V: TRBV7-9; DNA: TGCGCCAGCAGCCACTCCCGGAGGGTGCAAAATTCACCCCTCCACTTT; CDR3: CASSHSRRVQNSPLHF
D: NA; size: NA; J: TRBJ1-2; V: TRBV10-3; DNA: TGTGCCATCAGTGAGGGAGGCACTAACTATGGCTACACCTTC; CDR3: CAISEGGTNYGYTF
D: NA; size: NA; J: TRBJ2-7; V: TRBV6-5; DNA: TGTGCCAGCAGTTACTCTGGGAGTCGGGGAGAGCAGTACTTC; CDR3: CASSYSGSRGEQYF
D: TRBD1; size: NA; J: TRBJ2-5; V: TRBV18; DNA: TGTGCCAGCTCACCACAGGGGGCCTACCAAGAGACCCAGTACTTC; CDR3: CASSPQGAYQETQYF
D: TRBD2; size: NA; J: TRBJ2-3; V: TRBV9; DNA: TGTGCCAGCAGCGTAGCCCAGGATTCGCGGGGGGGAGCAGATACGCAGTATTTT; CDR3: CASSVAQDSRGGADTQYF
D: TRBD1; size: NA; J: TRBJ2-1; V: TRBV18; DNA: TGTGCCAGCTCACCGGACAGGCACGATGAGCAGTTCTTC; CDR3: CASSPDRHDEQFF
D: TRBD2; size: NA; J: TRBJ2-1; V: TRBV9; DNA: TGTGCCAGCAGCGTAACCCAATGGCCCCAGACTAGCGGGAGTGGTGAGCAGTTCTTC; CDR3: CASSVTQWPQTSGSGEQFF
D: NA; size: once; J: TRBJ1-1; V: TRBV4-1; DNA: TGCGCCAGCAGCCGCACGGGGGGGGGTTCGACCTTGAACACTGAAGCTTTCTTT; CDR3: CASSRTGGGSTLNTEAFF
D: NA; size: NA; J: TRBJ1-5; V: TRBV19; DNA: TGTGCCAGTAGTTCCACGGGAGGGGTTAGCAATCAGCCCCAGCATTTT; CDR3: CASSSTGGVSNQPQHF
D: NA; size: NA; J: TRBJ2-7; V: TRBV9; DNA: TGTGCCAGCAGCGGCGGAATAGGCGGGGGCTTGGACGAGCAGTACTTC; CDR3: CASSGGIGGGLDEQYF
D: NA; size: NA; J: TRBJ1-5; V: TRBV7-2; DNA: TGTGCCAGCAGCTTAGAGGGGGGGGGCAATCAGCCCCAGCATTTT; CDR3: CASSLEGGGNQPQHF
D: NA; size: NA; J: TRBJ1-1; V: TRBV18; DNA: TGTGCCAGCTCACCGGACGGGGGAGGTGGAACTGAAGCTTTCTTT; CDR3: CASSPDGGGGTEAFF
D: TRBD2; size: few; J: TRBJ2-5; V: TRBV30; DNA: TGTGCCTGGAGTGTGAGGCGGGGGGGACCTGAGACCCAGTACTTC; CDR3: CAWSVRRGGPETQYF
D: TRBD1; size: NA; J: TRBJ2-7; V: TRBV6-1; DNA: TGTGCCAGCAGTGAGGACAGGGGTCCCTACGAGCAGTACTTC; CDR3: CASSEDRGPYEQYF
D: NA; size: NA; J: TRBJ1-1; V: TRBV5-5; DNA: TGTGCCAGCATGCTGCTAATGAACACTGAAGCTTTCTTT; CDR3: CASMLLMNTEAFF
D: TRBD1; size: once; J: TRBJ1-6; V: TRBV7-2; DNA: TGTGCCAGCAGCCCACAGGGGACGAGTATGTCACCCCTCCACTTT; CDR3: CASSPQGTSMSPLHF
D: NA; size: NA; J: TRBJ1-2; V: TRBV25-1; DNA: TGTGCCAGCAGCGCGGGAGCTAACTATGGCTACACCTTC; CDR3: CASSAGANYGYTF
D: TRBD2; size: NA; J: TRBJ2-3; V: TRBV2; DNA: TGTGCCAGCAGGCCGGGACTAGCGGTCACAGATACGCAGTATTTT; CDR3: CASRPGLAVTDTQYF
D: NA; size: NA; J: TRBJ2-2; V: TRBV5-5; DNA: TGTGCCAGCAGCTTGTGGAGCGGAACAAACACCGGGGAGCTGTTTTTT; CDR3: CASSLWSGTNTGELFF
D: TRBD1; size: NA; J: TRBJ1-3; V: TRBV2; DNA: TGTGCCAGCAGTGAACAGGGGGACACCATATATTTT; CDR3: CASSEQGDTIYF
D: TRBD2; size: NA; J: TRBJ2-5; V: TRBV7-9; DNA: TGTGCCAGCAGCGCCAATCTAGCGGGGAGGAGGGAGACCCAGTACTTC; CDR3: CASSANLAGRRETQYF
D: NA; size: NA; J: TRBJ1-2; V: TRBV10-1; DNA: TGCGCCAGCAGTCGGGGTACCAACTATGGCTACACCTTC; CDR3: CASSRGTNYGYTF
D: TRBD1; size: NA; J: TRBJ1-1; V: TRBV4-2; DNA: TGTGCCAGCAGCCAAGCCGGACAGGGGCTCGCTGAAGCTTTCTTT; CDR3: CASSQAGQGLAEAFF
D: TRBD1; size: once; J: TRBJ2-7; V: TRBV5-8; DNA: TGTGCCAGCAGCCTCGGGACAGGGGGAGGAAACGAGCAGTACTTC; CDR3: CASSLGTGGGNEQYF
D: NA; size: NA; J: TRBJ2-5; V: TRBV6-5; DNA: TGTGCCAGCAGCTCTACGGTGCAAGAGACCCAGTACTTC; CDR3: CASSSTVQETQYF
D: TRBD2; size: NA; J: TRBJ2-3; V: TRBV11-2; DNA: TGTGCCAGCAGCTCCGGGACTAGCGGGGGGCAGGGCACAGATACGCAGTATTTT; CDR3: CASSSGTSGGQGTDTQYF
D: TRBD2; size: few; J: TRBJ2-1; V: TRBV18; DNA: TGTGCCAGCTCACCACCGAGAGCGGGAGAGGGCGATGAGCAGTTCTTC; CDR3: CASSPPRAGEGDEQFF
D: NA; size: NA; J: TRBJ1-1; V: TRBV19; DNA: TGTGCCAGTAGTAATCTGGGCAACACTGAAGCTTTCTTT; CDR3: CASSNLGNTEAFF
D: TRBD2; size: NA; J: TRBJ2-1; V: TRBV5-1; DNA: TGCGCCAGCAGCGCGGGGGGAGCCTACAATGAGCAGTTCTTC; CDR3: CASSAGGAYNEQFF
D: NA; size: NA; J: TRBJ2-1; V: TRBV10-3; DNA: TGTGCCATCAGTGAGTCGAGGAGTCATGAGCAGTTCTTC; CDR3: CAISESRSHEQFF
D: NA; size: NA; J: TRBJ1-1; V: TRBV27; DNA: TGTGCCAGCAGGGGTGGGCATTTGATCGGGCAGGGTGACACTGAAGCTTTCTTT; CDR3: CASRGGHLIGQGDTEAFF
D: NA; size: NA; J: TRBJ1-1; V: TRBV5-1; DNA: TGCGCCAGCAGCATCGAGGGGAACACTGAAGCTTTCTTT; CDR3: CASSIEGNTEAFF
D: TRBD1; size: NA; J: TRBJ2-2; V: TRBV7-8; DNA: TGTGCCAGCAGCACCCGACAGGGAACGAACACCGGGGAGCTGTTTTTT; CDR3: CASSTRQGTNTGELFF
D: NA; size: NA; J: TRBJ2-1; V: TRBV9; DNA: TGTGCCAGCAGCGTAGATCAGATCGAGCAGTTCTTC; CDR3: CASSVDQIEQFF
D: NA; size: NA; J: TRBJ2-7; V: TRBV21-1; DNA: TGTGCGAGCCTGCGGCAGACCTACGAGCAGTACTTC; CDR3: CASLRQTYEQYF
D: NA; size: few; J: TRBJ2-7; V: TRBV4-3; DNA: TGCGCCAGCAGCCAAGAGGAGGGTTCCTACGAGCAGTACTTC; CDR3: CASSQEEGSYEQYF
D: TRBD1; size: NA; J: TRBJ1-5; V: TRBV4-2; DNA: TGTGCCAGCAGCCTTTTAGACAGGGCTCAGCCCCAGCATTTT; CDR3: CASSLLDRAQPQHF
D: NA; size: NA; J: TRBJ2-2; V: TRBV2; DNA: TGTGCCAGCAGTGCACGGGACACCGGGGAGCTGTTTTTT; CDR3: CASSARDTGELFF
D: TRBD1; size: NA; J: TRBJ1-4; V: TRBV5-1; DNA: TGCGCCAGCAGCTTGGGACAGGGTGGGGGTAATGAAAAACTGTTTTTT; CDR3: CASSLGQGGGNEKLFF
D: TRBD1; size: medium-sized; J: TRBJ1-1; V: TRBV6-5; DNA: TGTGCCAGCAGTTCGGAATACAGGGGCGCAGCTGAAGCTTTCTTT; CDR3: CASSSEYRGAAEAFF
D: NA; size: NA; J: TRBJ1-6; V: TRBV13; DNA: TGTGCCAGCAGCTTGACAGGAAACAATTCACCCCTCCACTTT; CDR3: CASSLTGNNSPLHF
D: NA; size: NA; J: TRBJ1-1; V: TRBV30; DNA: TGTGCCTGGAGTGTAAGGGGCGACACTGAAGCTTTCTTT; CDR3: CAWSVRGDTEAFF